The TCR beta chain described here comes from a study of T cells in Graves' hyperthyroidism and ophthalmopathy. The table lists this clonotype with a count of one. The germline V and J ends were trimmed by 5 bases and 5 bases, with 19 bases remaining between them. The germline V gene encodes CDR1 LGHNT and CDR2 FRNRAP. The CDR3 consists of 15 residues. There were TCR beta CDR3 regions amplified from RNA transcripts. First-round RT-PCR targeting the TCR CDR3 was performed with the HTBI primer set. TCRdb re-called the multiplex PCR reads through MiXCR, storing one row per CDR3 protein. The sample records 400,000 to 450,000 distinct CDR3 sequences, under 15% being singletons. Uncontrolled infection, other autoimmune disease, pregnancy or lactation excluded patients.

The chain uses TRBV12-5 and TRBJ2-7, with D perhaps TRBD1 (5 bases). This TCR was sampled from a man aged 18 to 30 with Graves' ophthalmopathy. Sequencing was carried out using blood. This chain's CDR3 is CASGPDKGLSDEQYF. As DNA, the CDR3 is TGTGCTAGTGGTCCGGACAAGGGCCTTAGTGACGAGCAGTACTTC.